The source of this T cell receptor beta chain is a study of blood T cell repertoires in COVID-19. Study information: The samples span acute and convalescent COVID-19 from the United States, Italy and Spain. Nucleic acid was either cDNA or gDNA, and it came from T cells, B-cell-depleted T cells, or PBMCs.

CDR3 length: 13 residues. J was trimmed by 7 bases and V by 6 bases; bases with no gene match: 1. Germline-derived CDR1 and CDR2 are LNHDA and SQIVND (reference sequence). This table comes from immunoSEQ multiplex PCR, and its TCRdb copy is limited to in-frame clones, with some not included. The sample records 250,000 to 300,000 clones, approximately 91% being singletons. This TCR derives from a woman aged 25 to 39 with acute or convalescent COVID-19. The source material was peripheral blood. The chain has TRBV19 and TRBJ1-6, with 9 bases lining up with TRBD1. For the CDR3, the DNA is TGTGCCAGTAGGGGGACAGGGAATTCACCCCTCCACTTT. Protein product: CASRGTGNSPLHF.